This TCR beta chain was identified during a study of early T cells in non-severe SARS-CoV-2 infection. Whole-study context: It was bulk RNA from unsorted whole blood that was sequenced, and the chains were unpaired.

Ten or more counts support this clonotype. TCRdb reprocessed the 5' RACE reads via MiXCR and lists one record per CDR3 protein. The sample consists of 60,000 to 85,000 distinct CDR3 sequences, around 15% of them appearing once. The germline V gene has CDR1 ENHRY and CDR2 SYGVKD. The CDR3 loop spans 14 amino acids. After removal of 6 bases from V and 2 bases from J, the junction contained 3 bases not matched to a gene. The specimen was whole blood. J is TRBJ2-7 and V is TRBV10-3; TRBD2 agrees at 11 bases. The TCR originated in an adult who was a healthcare worker with PCR-confirmed SARS-CoV-2 infection or an uninfected control (not recorded which). This CDR3 is CAIRASGGTYEQYF. In DNA form, the CDR3 reads TGTGCCATCAGGGCTAGCGGGGGGACCTACGAGCAGTACTTC.